This T cell receptor (beta chain) is from a study of blood T cell repertoires in COVID-19. Repertoires were generated with immunoSEQ multiplex PCR, while TCRdb's copy carries only in-frame clones and drops some. Of 300,000 to 400,000 clones in the sample, 89% were seen once. The germline CDR1 and CDR2 sequences are LNHDA and SQIVND (reference sequence). This CDR3 is 13 amino acids long. The V end was cut by 4 bases, the J end by 4 bases, with 11 bases between. The receptor comes from a woman between 25 and 40 years old with COVID-19, enrolled during active disease. What was sequenced was peripheral blood. This chain links TRBV19 with TRBJ2-7, with D possibly TRBD2 on 6 matching bases. In DNA form, the CDR3 reads TGTGCCAGTAGTAGGGACTGGCGATACGAGCAGTACTTC. It codes for CASSRDWRYEQYF. The complete variable domain, with remaining parts taken from reference TRBV19 and TRBJ2-7, reads DGGITQSPKYLFRKEGQNVTLSCEQNLNHDAMYWYRQDPGQGLRLIYYSQIVNDFQKGDIAEGYSVSREKKESFPLTVTSAQKNPTAFYLCASSRDWRYEQYFGPGTRLTVT.